This section outlines one TCR beta chain sequence together with its context. Its cognate antigen is unknown. CD45RO-negative CD8 cells positively selected for CCR7 made up the naive population, which excluded terminally differentiated effector memory CD45RA+ cells. Donors, without exception, were Caucasian adults residing in Nashville, Tennessee. Deep-level assay runs were performed. Assay used: immunoSEQ multiplex PCR; TCRdb lists only in-frame clones, some missing. Found here are nearly 2 million clones, about 95% of them singletons; the top ten hold 1.2%. The sample originates from a study of shared clonotypes between healthy human individuals. Study-wide points: Compared with clonotypes that all four donors shared, non-shared clonotypes had lower generation probabilities. Naive subsets tended to show greater estimated richness than memory subsets.

The receptor comes from a man between 18 and 35 years old in good health. The sequenced sample was naive CD8+ T cells sorted from blood.

The CDR3 nucleotides read TGTGCCAGTAGCCGCGAGGGGGGGTCACCCCTCCACTTT. Translating it yields CASSREGGSPLHF. V is TRBV19 and J is TRBJ1-6, with D perhaps TRBD1 (6 bases). Germline V gene data show CDR1 as LNHDA and CDR2 as SQIVND (reference sequence). The CDR3 has 13 residues. The V and J ends lost 6 bases and 10 bases respectively, with 13 bases between them.